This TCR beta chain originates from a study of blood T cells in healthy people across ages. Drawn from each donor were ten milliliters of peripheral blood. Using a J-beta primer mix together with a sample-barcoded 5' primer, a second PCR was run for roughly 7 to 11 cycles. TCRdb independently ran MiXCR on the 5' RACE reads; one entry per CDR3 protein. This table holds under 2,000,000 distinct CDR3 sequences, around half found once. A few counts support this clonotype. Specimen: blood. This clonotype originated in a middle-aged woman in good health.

CDR3 residues: CASSDGTGSSYNEQYF. The CDR3 DNA sequence: TGTGCCAGCAGCGACGGGACAGGGAGCTCCTACAATGAGCAGTACTTC. The rearrangement links TRBV7-6 to TRBJ2-1, with 9 bases aligning to TRBD1. The J call could be wrong; TRBJ2-7 is a better fit for the DNA end. Germline V gives CDR1 SGHVS, CDR2 FNYEAQ. CDR3 length equals 16 residues.